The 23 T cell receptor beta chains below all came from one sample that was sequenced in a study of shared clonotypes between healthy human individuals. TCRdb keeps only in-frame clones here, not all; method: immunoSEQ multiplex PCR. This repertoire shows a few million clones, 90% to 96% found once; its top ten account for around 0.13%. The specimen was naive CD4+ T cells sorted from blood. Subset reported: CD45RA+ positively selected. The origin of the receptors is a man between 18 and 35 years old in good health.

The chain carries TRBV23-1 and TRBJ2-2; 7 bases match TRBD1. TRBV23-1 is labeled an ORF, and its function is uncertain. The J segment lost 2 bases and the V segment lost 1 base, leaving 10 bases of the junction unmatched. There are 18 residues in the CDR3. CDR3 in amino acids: CASSQLPGQLSNTGELFF. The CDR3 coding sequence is TGCGCCAGCAGTCAATTACCGGGACAGCTATCAAACACCGGGGAGCTGTTTTTT.

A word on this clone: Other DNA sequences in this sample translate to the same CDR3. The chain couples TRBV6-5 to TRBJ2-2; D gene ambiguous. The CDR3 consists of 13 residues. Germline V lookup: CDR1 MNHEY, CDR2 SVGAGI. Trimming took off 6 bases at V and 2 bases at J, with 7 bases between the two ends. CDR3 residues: CASSRGNTGELFF. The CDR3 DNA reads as TGTGCCAGCAGCCGAGGTAACACCGGGGAGCTGTTTTTT.

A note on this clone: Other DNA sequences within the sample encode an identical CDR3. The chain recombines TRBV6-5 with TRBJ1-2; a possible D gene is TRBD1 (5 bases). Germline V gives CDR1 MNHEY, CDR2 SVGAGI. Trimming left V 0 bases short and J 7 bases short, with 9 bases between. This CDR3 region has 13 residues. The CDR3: CASSYSGGGGYTF. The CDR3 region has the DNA TGTGCCAGCAGTTACTCCGGGGGAGGTGGCTACACCTTC.

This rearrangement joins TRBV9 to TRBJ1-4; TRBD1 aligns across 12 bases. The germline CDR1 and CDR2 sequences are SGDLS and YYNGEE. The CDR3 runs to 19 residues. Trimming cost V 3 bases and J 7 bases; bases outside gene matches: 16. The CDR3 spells CASSAGPGQGAQGGEKLFF. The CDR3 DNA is TGTGCCAGCAGCGCGGGACCGGGACAGGGGGCGCAGGGTGGTGAAAAACTGTTTTTT.

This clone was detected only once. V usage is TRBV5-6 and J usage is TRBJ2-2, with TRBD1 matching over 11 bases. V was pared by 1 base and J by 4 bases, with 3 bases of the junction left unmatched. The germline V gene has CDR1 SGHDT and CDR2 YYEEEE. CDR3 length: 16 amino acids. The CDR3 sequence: CASSLPGTGGTGELFF. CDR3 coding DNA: TGTGCCAGCAGCTTGCCCGGGACAGGGGGCACCGGGGAGCTGTTTTTT.

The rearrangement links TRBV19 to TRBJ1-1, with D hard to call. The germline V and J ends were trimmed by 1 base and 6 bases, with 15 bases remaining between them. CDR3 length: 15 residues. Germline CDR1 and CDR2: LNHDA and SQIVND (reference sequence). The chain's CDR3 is CASSIVGPSDAEAFF. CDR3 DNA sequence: TGTGCCAGTAGTATAGTAGGGCCCTCCGACGCTGAAGCTTTCTTT.

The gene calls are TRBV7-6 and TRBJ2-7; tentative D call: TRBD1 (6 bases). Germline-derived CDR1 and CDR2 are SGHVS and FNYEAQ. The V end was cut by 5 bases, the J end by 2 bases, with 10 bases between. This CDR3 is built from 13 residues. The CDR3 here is CASSPGTPYEQYF. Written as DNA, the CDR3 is TGTGCCAGCAGCCCCGGGACACCCTACGAGCAGTACTTC. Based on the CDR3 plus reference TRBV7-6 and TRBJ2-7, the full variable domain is GAGVSQSPRYKVTKRGQDVALRCDPISGHVSLYWYRQALGQGPEFLTYFNYEAQQDKSGLPNDRFSAERPEGSISTLTIQRTEQRDSAMYRCASSPGTPYEQYFGPGTRLTVT.

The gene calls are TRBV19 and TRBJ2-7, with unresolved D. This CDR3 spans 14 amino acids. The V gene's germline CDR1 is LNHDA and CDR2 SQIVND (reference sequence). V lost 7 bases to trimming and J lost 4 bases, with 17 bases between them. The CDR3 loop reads CASNSSPLEYEQYF. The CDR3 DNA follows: TGTGCCAGTAATTCATCGCCGCTCGAGTACGAGCAGTACTTC.

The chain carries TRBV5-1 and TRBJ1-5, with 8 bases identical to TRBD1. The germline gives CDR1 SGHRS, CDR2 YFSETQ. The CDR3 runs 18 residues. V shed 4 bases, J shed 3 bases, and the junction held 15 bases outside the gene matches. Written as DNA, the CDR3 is TGCGCCAGCAGCCTACAACCCCAGGGGGCGGGAAACAATCAGCCCCAGCATTTT. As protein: CASSLQPQGAGNNQPQHF.

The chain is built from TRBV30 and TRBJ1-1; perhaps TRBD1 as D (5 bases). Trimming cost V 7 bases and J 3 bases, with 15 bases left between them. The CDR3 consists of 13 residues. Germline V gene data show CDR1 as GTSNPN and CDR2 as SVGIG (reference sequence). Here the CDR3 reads CAYSRGKDTEAFF. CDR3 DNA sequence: TGTGCCTACTCGAGGGGAAAGGACACTGAAGCTTTCTTT.

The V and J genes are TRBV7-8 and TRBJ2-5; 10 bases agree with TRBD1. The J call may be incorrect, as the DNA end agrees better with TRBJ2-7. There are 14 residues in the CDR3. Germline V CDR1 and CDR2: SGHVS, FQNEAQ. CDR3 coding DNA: TGTGCCAGCAGCTGGCCGGGACAGGGGTACGAGCAGTACTTC. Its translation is CASSWPGQGYEQYF.

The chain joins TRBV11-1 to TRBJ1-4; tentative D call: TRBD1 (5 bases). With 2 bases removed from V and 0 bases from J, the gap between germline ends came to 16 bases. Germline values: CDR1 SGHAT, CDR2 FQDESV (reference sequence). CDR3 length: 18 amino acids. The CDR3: CASSLSPGAAATNEKLFF. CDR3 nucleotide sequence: TGTGCCAGCAGCTTAAGTCCCGGGGCGGCCGCAACTAATGAAAAACTGTTTTTT.

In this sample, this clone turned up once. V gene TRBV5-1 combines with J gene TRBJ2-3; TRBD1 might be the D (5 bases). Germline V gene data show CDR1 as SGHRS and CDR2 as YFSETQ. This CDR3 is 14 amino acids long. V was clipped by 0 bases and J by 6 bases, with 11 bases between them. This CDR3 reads CASSLGDSRDTQYF. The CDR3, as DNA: TGCGCCAGCAGCTTGGGTGACAGCAGGGATACGCAGTATTTT.

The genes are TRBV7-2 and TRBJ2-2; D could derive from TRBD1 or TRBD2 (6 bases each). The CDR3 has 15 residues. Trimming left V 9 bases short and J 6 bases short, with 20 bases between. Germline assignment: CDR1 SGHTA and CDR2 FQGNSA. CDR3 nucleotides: TGTGCCAGTATACAGGGAAGGAGGGTGCCCGGGGAGCTGTTTTTT. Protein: CASIQGRRVPGELFF.

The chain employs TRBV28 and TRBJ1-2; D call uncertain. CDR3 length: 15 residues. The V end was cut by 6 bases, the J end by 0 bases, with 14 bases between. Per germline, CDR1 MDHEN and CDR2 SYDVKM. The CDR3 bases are TGTGCCAGCAGCCCGAACCCGTTAGCTAACTATGGCTACACCTTC. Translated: CASSPNPLANYGYTF.

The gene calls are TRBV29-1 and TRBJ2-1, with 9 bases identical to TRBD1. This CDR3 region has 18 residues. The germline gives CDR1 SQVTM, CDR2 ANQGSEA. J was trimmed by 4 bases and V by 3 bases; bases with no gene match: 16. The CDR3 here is CSVEGQGSSVGRYNEQFF. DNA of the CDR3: TGCAGCGTTGAGGGACAGGGCTCCTCTGTTGGAAGGTACAATGAGCAGTTCTTC.

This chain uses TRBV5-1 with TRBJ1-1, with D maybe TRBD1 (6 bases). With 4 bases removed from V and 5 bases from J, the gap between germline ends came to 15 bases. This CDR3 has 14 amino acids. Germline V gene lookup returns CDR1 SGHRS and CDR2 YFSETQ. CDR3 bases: TGCGCCAGCAGCCTGTCAGGGGTAGAGACTGAAGCTTTCTTT. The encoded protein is CASSLSGVETEAFF.

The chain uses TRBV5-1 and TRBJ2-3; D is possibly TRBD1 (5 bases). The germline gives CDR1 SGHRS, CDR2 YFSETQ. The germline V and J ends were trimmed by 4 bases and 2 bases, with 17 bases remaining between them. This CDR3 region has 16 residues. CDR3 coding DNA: TGCGCCAGCAGCGTGGCGTCTAGGGGCGCCACAGATACGCAGTATTTT. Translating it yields CASSVASRGATDTQYF.

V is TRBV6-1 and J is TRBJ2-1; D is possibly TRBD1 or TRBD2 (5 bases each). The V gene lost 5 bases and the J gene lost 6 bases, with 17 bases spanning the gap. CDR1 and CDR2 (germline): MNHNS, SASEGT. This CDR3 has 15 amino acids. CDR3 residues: CASSQTRDLTNEQFF. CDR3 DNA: TGTGCCAGCAGTCAGACCCGGGACCTGACCAATGAGCAGTTCTTC.

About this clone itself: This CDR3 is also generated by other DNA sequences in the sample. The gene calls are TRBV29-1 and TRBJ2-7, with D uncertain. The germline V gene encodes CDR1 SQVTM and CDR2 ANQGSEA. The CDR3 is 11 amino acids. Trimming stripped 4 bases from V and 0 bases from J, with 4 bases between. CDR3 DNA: TGCAGCGTTGGAAGCTCCTACGAGCAGTACTTC. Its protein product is CSVGSSYEQYF.

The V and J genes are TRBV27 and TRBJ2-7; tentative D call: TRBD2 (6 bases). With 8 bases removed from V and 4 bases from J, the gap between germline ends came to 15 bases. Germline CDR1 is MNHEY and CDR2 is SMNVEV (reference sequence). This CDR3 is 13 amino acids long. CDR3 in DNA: TGTGCCAGCTCCCCGGGAGTCCCTTACGAGCAGTACTTC. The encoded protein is CASSPGVPYEQYF.

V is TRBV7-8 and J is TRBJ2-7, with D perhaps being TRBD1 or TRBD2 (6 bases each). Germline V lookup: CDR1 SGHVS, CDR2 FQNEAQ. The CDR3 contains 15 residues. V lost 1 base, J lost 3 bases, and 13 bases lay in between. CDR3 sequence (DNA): TGTGCCAGCAGCTTAGGGAGGGGGAAGGACTACGAGCAGTACTTC. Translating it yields CASSLGRGKDYEQYF.

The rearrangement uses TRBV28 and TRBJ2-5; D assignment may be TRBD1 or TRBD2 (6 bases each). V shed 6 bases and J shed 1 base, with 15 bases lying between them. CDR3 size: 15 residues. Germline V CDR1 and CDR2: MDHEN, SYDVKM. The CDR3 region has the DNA TGTGCCAGCAGGGGGGGCGGGATTTCCCAAGAGACCCAGTACTTC. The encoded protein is CASRGGGISQETQYF.